This T cell receptor beta chain was sequenced during a study of T cell changes during pregnancy in multiple sclerosis. TCRdb's copy holds only in-frame clones and misses some; the assay was immunoSEQ multiplex PCR. The table lists about 70,000 clones, just over 90% of them singletons. The specimen was peripheral blood, collected in the second trimester of pregnancy. The receptor comes from a female donor in good health, enrolled as a control in a pregnancy study.

The CDR3 region has the DNA TGTGCCAGTAGTATCAGGCATTACACCGGGGAGCTGTTTTTT. Residues: CASSIRHYTGELFF. The rearrangement uses TRBV19 and TRBJ2-2; D gene uncertain. V was shortened by 3 bases and J by 3 bases, with 8 bases between the two germline ends. The CDR3 totals 14 residues. CDR1 LNHDA and CDR2 SQIVND come from the germline V gene (reference sequence).